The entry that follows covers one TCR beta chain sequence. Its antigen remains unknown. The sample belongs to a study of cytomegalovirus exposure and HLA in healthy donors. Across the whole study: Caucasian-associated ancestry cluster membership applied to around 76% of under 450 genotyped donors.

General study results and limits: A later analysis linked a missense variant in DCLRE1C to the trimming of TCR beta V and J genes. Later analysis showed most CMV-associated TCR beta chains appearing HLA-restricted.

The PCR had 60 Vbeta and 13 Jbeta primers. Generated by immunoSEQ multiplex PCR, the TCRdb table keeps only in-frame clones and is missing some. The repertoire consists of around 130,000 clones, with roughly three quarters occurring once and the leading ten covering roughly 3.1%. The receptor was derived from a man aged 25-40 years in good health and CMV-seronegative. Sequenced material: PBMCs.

CDR3 residues: CAILNRENSGNTIYF. The CDR3, as DNA: TGTGCCATTCTTAACAGGGAGAATTCTGGAAACACCATATATTTT. The rearrangement joins TRBV10-3 to TRBJ1-3, with TRBD1 as a possible D gene (6 bases). V was pared by 9 bases and J by 1 base, with 16 bases between. This CDR3 is 15 amino acids long. The germline V gene has CDR1 ENHRY and CDR2 SYGVKD.